This record concerns one T cell receptor (beta chain) sequence. The sample holds a few counts of this clonotype. It has no known antigen specificity. No qualities accompany the bases; no much larger clone lies one base away. The data were taken from a study of T cells after yellow fever vaccination (dated by TCRdb to about 2019). A note on the overall study: The SMART-Seq v4 Ultra Low Input RNA kit was used to prepare libraries from fractions with low cell numbers. Bulk TCR alpha and beta repertoires were sequenced longitudinally to track T-cell clones before and after primary and booster YFV17D yellow fever vaccination. Two healthy male donors, one aged 18 to 30 and one aged 30 to 40 years, made up the cohort. Blood was collected at multiple timepoints before and after primary and secondary immunization, and bulk PBMC replicates and cell subsets were isolated.

V gives up 1 base and J gives up 7 bases, and the segment between their germline ends measures 11 bases. From the cysteine through the phenylalanine, the CDR3 covers 14 amino acids. CDR3 DNA only is kept here, 42 bases in frame from base 1. CDR1 is given as KGHSH and CDR2 as LQKENI, both from the germline V gene. This sample was sequenced with an Illumina NovaSeq 6000. TCR cDNA was made using 5'RACE template switching, a step that added a universal primer site and unique molecular identifiers. Priming of cDNA synthesis was performed from both the TCR alpha and TCR beta constant segments. Two PCR steps were used to amplify libraries, with sample barcodes and sequencing adapters being added in the second step. Sequencing of libraries was done on Illumina HiSeq 2500 (2x100 bp) or NovaSeq (2x150 bp). The published analysis was carried out like this. MIGEC was used to demultiplex reads and collapse the reads into UMI consensus sequences, and MiXCR was used for V(D)J alignment. Vaccine-responding clonotypes were identified with edgeR using replicate PBMC samples, with FDR below 0.01 and a log2 fold change above 5 up to day 15 being required. Each bulk clonotype received a CD4 or CD8 identity based on whether the sequenced CD4 or CD8 repertoire contained that clonotype at higher abundance. The raw public reads went through TCRdb reprocessing: fastp at Q25, MiXCR clone calling, in-frame beta chains kept. Entries are consolidated by CDR3 protein sequence, retaining the most common genes and DNA. The V and J calls, along with clone size, are taken from TCRdb and not from the paper's own processing. Within this sample are 250,000 to 400,000 distinct CDR3 sequences, with over 4% of them counted one time only. Approximately 23% of the sample goes to the ten largest clones.

Overall results and qualifications from the work: Computational filtering was required because FACS-sorted repertoires could contain abundant contaminating clonotypes from the bulk population. A small fraction of clonotypes appeared in both the CD4 and CD8 compartments, likely as a result of convergent recombination. Compared with the primary T-cell response, the secondary T-cell response was weaker but faster, peaking on day 5 rather than day 15. After the booster, most clones that had expanded after primary vaccination were detected again (about 97% of CD4 and 88% of CD8), suggesting broad maintenance of memory. Because only a couple of donors were included in the study, the extent to which the findings can be generalized is limited.

The sample's treatment or condition, from its label and the paper: live attenuated yellow fever vaccine strain. Two biological replicates of bulk PBMCs were collected at each blood-draw timepoint. PBMCs were isolated from peripheral blood using a standard Ficoll-Paque protocol. TriZol was used to extract RNA from bulk PBMCs, CD4 and CD8 fractions, and dextramer-positive and dextramer-negative fractions. The receptor's source is a young man who received the YFV17D yellow fever vaccine. Sequences were derived from PBMCs, sampled 5 days after the yellow fever booster vaccination. The rearranged chain carries TRBV18 and TRBJ2-1; TRBD1 is possibly the D segment (6 matching bases). The CDR3 protein sequence reads: CASSPLQGGNEQFF. Read as DNA, the sequence is TGTGCCAGCTCACCACTACAGGGCGGGAATGAGCAGTTCTTC.